The 31 T cell receptor beta chains below all came from one sample that was sequenced in a study of shared T cell receptors in the human thymus. Only in-frame clones appear in the TCRdb table, and some are missing; sequencing was by immunoSEQ multiplex PCR. The sample has 720,000 or so clones, 80% to 90% seen once; the top ten hold over 0.008%. These data are also associated with another study on human thymus T cells.

The material sequenced was thymocytes. The source is a girl in the first two years of life with a congenital heart defect.

This clone has more than one count but fewer than ten. This sequence joins TRBV7-9 and TRBJ2-6; TRBD1 might be the D (5 bases). Germline CDR1 and CDR2: SEHNR and FQNEAQ (reference sequence). The CDR3 has 18 amino acids. Between the trimmed V and J ends, which lost 5 bases and 1 base, there was a span of 18 bases. The CDR3 sequence: CASSLPQGIISGANVLTF. The CDR3 DNA follows: TGTGCCAGCAGCCTCCCCCAGGGAATCATATCTGGGGCCAACGTCCTGACTTTC.

This clone was counted a single time. This rearrangement joins TRBV6-5 to TRBJ1-1, with D unclear. Trimming shortened V by 10 bases and J by 3 bases, and 12 bases separated the two germline ends. This CDR3 has 12 residues. Germline assignment: CDR1 MNHEY and CDR2 SVGAGI. As DNA, the CDR3 is TGTGCCACAAGTGGGCTGCACACTGAAGCTTTCTTT. This translates into CATSGLHTEAFF.

V usage is TRBV28 and J usage is TRBJ2-3; 8 bases fit TRBD1. Per the germline V gene, CDR1 is MDHEN and CDR2 is SYDVKM. V lost 3 bases, J lost 4 bases, and 6 bases stayed unmatched. The CDR3 is 15 amino acids. The CDR3 bases are TGTGCCAGCAGTTTGGGGGACAGGAGGTCAGATACGCAGTATTTT. Protein: CASSLGDRRSDTQYF.

The CDR3: CASLGGHGYTF. The CDR3 DNA is TGTGCCAGCTTGGGGGGGCATGGCTACACCTTC. The rearrangement links TRBV28 to TRBJ1-2; D may be TRBD1 (6 bases). Trimming pared 8 bases from V and 6 bases from J, leaving 10 bases between. The CDR3 sequence is 11 residues long. Germline V gene lookup returns CDR1 MDHEN and CDR2 SYDVKM.

V gene TRBV7-6 combines with J gene TRBJ2-1, with D possibly TRBD2 on 7 matching bases. V gave up 5 bases and J gave up 3 bases, with 14 bases separating them. There are 15 residues in the CDR3. CDR1 is SGHVS and CDR2 is FNYEAQ in the germline V gene. DNA for the CDR3: TGTGCCAGCAGCACCCTAGGGGGGGTCTACAATGAGCAGTTCTTC. This translates into CASSTLGGVYNEQFF. The whole variable domain, filled in from reference TRBV7-6 and TRBJ2-1, reads GAGVSQSPRYKVTKRGQDVALRCDPISGHVSLYWYRQALGQGPEFLTYFNYEAQQDKSGLPNDRFSAERPEGSISTLTIQRTEQRDSAMYRCASSTLGGVYNEQFFGPGTRLTVL.

The V call is TRBV2, the J call TRBJ2-6; 9 positions agree with TRBD1. The CDR3 loop spans 18 amino acids. Germline CDR1 reads SNHLY; CDR2 reads FYNNEI. V dropped 6 bases and J dropped 0; count of bases not matched to a gene: 9. The CDR3 DNA follows: TGTGCCAGCAGAGGGACAGGGCGTTATCTCTCTGGGGCCAACGTCCTGACTTTC. Its translation is CASRGTGRYLSGANVLTF.

The sample holds a few counts of this clone. This chain links TRBV6-6 with TRBJ2-3, with 8 bases identical to TRBD1. The V segment lost 5 bases and the J segment 4 bases; nucleotides outside the gene matches: 8. Germline CDR1 is MNHNY and CDR2 is SVGAGI (reference sequence). CDR3 length equals 15 residues. CDR3 sequence reads: CASSIPGGIADTQYF. DNA of the CDR3: TGTGCCAGCAGTATTCCAGGGGGCATCGCAGATACGCAGTATTTT.

V usage is TRBV18 and J usage is TRBJ1-6, with no clear D. Germline V gene lookup returns CDR1 KGHSH and CDR2 LQKENI. The CDR3 length is 17 residues. V was pared by 2 bases and J by 0 bases, with 11 bases between. The CDR3 sequence: CASSPVEGGSYNSPLHF. DNA of the CDR3: TGTGCCAGCTCACCAGTGGAGGGTGGCTCCTATAATTCACCCCTCCACTTT.

This chain joins TRBV30 and TRBJ2-7; TRBD1 matches at 11 bases. The CDR3 loop spans 14 amino acids. With 2 bases clipped from V and 3 bases from J, the junction kept 3 bases outside the gene matches. Germline-derived CDR1 and CDR2 are GTSNPN and SVGIG (reference sequence). DNA of the CDR3: TGTGCCTGGAGTCCGGACAGGGGGCTCTACGAGCAGTACTTC. It encodes CAWSPDRGLYEQYF.

The chain employs TRBV6-1 and TRBJ1-2; TRBD1 matches 7 bases. The CDR3 length is 13 residues. Per germline, CDR1 MNHNS and CDR2 SASEGT. Germline trimming cut 8 bases from V and 2 bases from J; bases unmatched to any gene: 5. The CDR3 nucleotides are TGTGCCAGCCTGGGACAGAACAACTATGGCTACACCTTC. The encoded protein is CASLGQNNYGYTF.

The rearrangement joins TRBV6-5 to TRBJ2-3, with D possibly matching TRBD2 (5 bases). CDR3 size: 14 residues. CDR1 and CDR2 from the germline V gene are MNHEY and SVGAGI. V was clipped by 0 bases and J by 2 bases, with 6 bases between them. CDR3 residues: CASSYSDYTDTQYF. The CDR3 DNA reads TGTGCCAGCAGTTACTCTGACTACACAGATACGCAGTATTTT.

V usage is TRBV19 and J usage is TRBJ2-7; D may be TRBD1 (6 bases). Germline V gives CDR1 LNHDA, CDR2 SQIVND (reference sequence). The CDR3 has 15 residues. V lost 4 bases and J 7 bases, leaving 20 bases between the germline ends. The CDR3 coding sequence is TGTGCCAGTAGTAGTCGCCGGGACACGGTTGGTGAGCAGTACTTC. Its translation: CASSSRRDTVGEQYF.

The rearrangement joins TRBV20-1 to TRBJ2-5; no clear D. V dropped 2 bases and J dropped 3 bases, with 4 bases sitting between them. Looked up from germline, CDR1 is DFQATT and CDR2 is SNEGSKA (reference sequence). The CDR3 contains 11 residues. The CDR3: CSARPKETQYF. CDR3 DNA sequence: TGCAGTGCTAGACCCAAAGAGACCCAGTACTTC.

The chain carries TRBV9 and TRBJ1-2, with D tentatively TRBD1 (5 bases). The CDR3 totals 12 residues. V was trimmed by 4 bases and J by 4 bases, leaving 8 bases between them. Looked up from germline, CDR1 is SGDLS and CDR2 is YYNGEE. CDR3 sequence: CASSLGRYGYTF. The CDR3 DNA sequence: TGTGCCAGCAGCCTGGGGCGCTATGGCTACACCTTC.

The V call is TRBV28, the J call TRBJ2-2, with 10 bases fitting TRBD2. Looked up from germline, CDR1 is MDHEN and CDR2 is SYDVKM. With 3 bases clipped from V and 0 bases from J, the junction kept 7 bases outside the gene matches. The CDR3 extends over 18 amino acids. The CDR3 spells CASSFRGLAETNTGELFF. In DNA, the CDR3 is TGTGCCAGCAGTTTCCGCGGACTAGCGGAAACGAACACCGGGGAGCTGTTTTTT.

The rearrangement joins TRBV27 to TRBJ2-7, with TRBD1 matching 10 bases. Trimming removed 5 bases from V and 4 bases from J; junction bases left unmatched: 14. This CDR3 is built from 17 residues. Germline loops: CDR1 MNHEY, CDR2 SMNVEV (reference sequence). CDR3 bases: TGTGCCAGCAGTACCTCCCCTGGGACAGGGGTTCAATACGAGCAGTACTTC. The encoded protein is CASSTSPGTGVQYEQYF.

The CDR3 loop is CATSGRGTEAFF. The CDR3 nucleotides are TGTGCCACCTCGGGACGGGGGACTGAAGCTTTCTTT. V and J are TRBV6-5 and TRBJ1-1; TRBD1 is a possible D gene (5 bases). Trimming took off 10 bases at V and 5 bases at J, with 14 bases between the two ends. CDR1 is MNHEY, CDR2 SVGAGI, per germline. This CDR3 is built from 12 residues.

V usage is TRBV6-1 and J usage is TRBJ2-7; possible D gene TRBD2, 5 bases. The germline CDR1 and CDR2 sequences are MNHNS and SASEGT. V dropped 0 bases and J dropped 4 bases, with 7 bases sitting between them. The CDR3 consists of 13 residues. This CDR3 is CASSEAGEYEQYF. As DNA, the CDR3 is TGTGCCAGCAGTGAAGCTGGGGAGTACGAGCAGTACTTC.

The CDR3 region has the DNA TGTGCCAGCAGGTTCGACACTTTGGGTACGCAGTATTTT. This codes for CASRFDTLGTQYF. V and J are TRBV28 and TRBJ2-3; no reliable D call. The CDR3 consists of 13 residues. With 6 bases removed from V and 8 bases from J, the gap between germline ends came to 15 bases. In germline, CDR1 is MDHEN, CDR2 SYDVKM.

The chain links TRBV7-3 to TRBJ1-1, with 10 positions matching TRBD1. The CDR3 spans 14 residues. With V trimmed by 4 bases and J by 5 bases, 4 bases remained unmatched. Germline V CDR1 and CDR2: SGHTA, FQGTGA. CDR3 DNA sequence: TGTGCCAGCAGCTCCCGGACAGGGGGAACTGAAGCTTTCTTT. Translation gives CASSSRTGGTEAFF.

The V and J genes are TRBV9 and TRBJ1-1; unclear D gene. This CDR3 spans 15 amino acids. CDR1 and CDR2 from the germline V gene are SGDLS and YYNGEE. V lost 6 bases and J lost 3, with 18 bases in between. Written as DNA, the CDR3 is TGTGCCAGCAACTTCCTGGGAGGGAGGGACACTGAAGCTTTCTTT. This gives the protein CASNFLGGRDTEAFF. Looking up the rest from reference TRBV9 and TRBJ1-1 gives the full variable domain: DSGVTQTPKHLITATGQRVTLRCSPRSGDLSVYWYQQSLDQGLQFLIQYYNGEERAKGNILERFSAQQFPDLHSELNLSSLELGDSALYFCASNFLGGRDTEAFFGQGTRLTVV.

The CDR3 loop is CASSRTGGAEAFF. CDR3 in DNA: TGCGCCAGCAGTAGGACAGGAGGGGCTGAAGCTTTCTTT. The chain has TRBV10-1 and TRBJ1-1; TRBD1 matches 7 bases. CDR1 WNHNN and CDR2 SYGVQD come from the germline V gene (reference sequence). This CDR3 is 13 amino acids long. The trim removed 5 bases at V and 6 bases at J, leaving 6 bases unmatched.

The chain combines TRBV5-8 with TRBJ2-7, with 7 positions matching TRBD2. This CDR3 is 18 amino acids long. From germline, CDR1 is SGHTS and CDR2 YDEGEE. Unmatched junction bases numbered 17, after V lost 5 bases and J lost 0 bases. CDR3 loop: CASSLTSLVLLGSYEQYF. CDR3 in DNA: TGTGCCAGCAGTTTGACTAGCTTAGTCCTCTTGGGCTCCTACGAGCAGTACTTC.

V and J are TRBV6-1 and TRBJ1-5; 8 bases match TRBD1. Germline CDR1 reads MNHNS; CDR2 reads SASEGT. CDR3 length equals 15 residues. V shed 4 bases, J shed 1 base, and the junction held 3 bases outside the gene matches. The CDR3 sequence: CASSGQGLSNQPQHF. The CDR3 DNA reads as TGTGCCAGCAGTGGACAGGGGTTAAGCAATCAGCCCCAGCATTTT.

The chain is built from TRBV14 and TRBJ2-1, with D possibly matching TRBD2 (6 bases). CDR3 length: 21 amino acids. V shed 3 bases and J shed 0 bases, with 27 bases lying between them. From germline, CDR1 is SGHDN and CDR2 FVKESK. The CDR3 protein is CASSQPIRTRTNVSSYNEQFF. The DNA of the CDR3 is TGTGCCAGCAGCCAGCCTATAAGGACACGGACTAATGTAAGCTCCTACAATGAGCAGTTCTTC.

The gene calls are TRBV28 and TRBJ1-5, with a weak D call TRBD1 (6 bases). Germline loops: CDR1 MDHEN, CDR2 SYDVKM. The CDR3 contains 16 residues. V was clipped by 3 bases and J by 5 bases, with 17 bases between them. CDR3 loop: CASSLGGANWYQPQHF. The DNA for the CDR3 is TGTGCCAGCAGTTTGGGGGGGGCCAACTGGTATCAGCCCCAGCATTTT.

This rearrangement joins TRBV7-6 to TRBJ2-7; 7 positions agree with TRBD1. The V and J ends lost 5 bases and 0 bases, in that order; junction bases with no gene match: 7. This CDR3 is 15 amino acids long. CDR1 and CDR2 from the germline V gene are SGHVS and FNYEAQ. Written as DNA, the CDR3 is TGTGCCAGCAGCCACAGGGGCCCGAGCTCCTACGAGCAGTACTTC. Its protein is CASSHRGPSSYEQYF.

V and J are TRBV6-1 and TRBJ1-2; D possibly corresponds to TRBD1 (5 bases). V lost 2 bases and J 0 bases, leaving 31 bases between the germline ends. CDR3 length equals 22 residues. Germline loops: CDR1 MNHNS, CDR2 SASEGT. The CDR3 sequence is CASSEQMGGRDFVRKANYGYTF. The CDR3 nucleotides read TGTGCCAGCAGTGAACAAATGGGGGGGAGGGATTTTGTGCGGAAAGCTAACTATGGCTACACCTTC.

V gene TRBV6-5 combines with J gene TRBJ1-4; D remains ambiguous. From germline, CDR1 is MNHEY and CDR2 SVGAGI. Trimming took off 1 base at V and 0 bases at J, with 6 bases between the two ends. CDR3 length equals 15 residues. CDR3 residues: CASSYLNTTNEKLFF. Written as DNA, the CDR3 is TGTGCCAGCAGTTACTTAAACACAACTAATGAAAAACTGTTTTTT.

The DNA of the CDR3 is TGTGCCACTGACAGGGGGCTGAATGAAAAACTGTTTTTT. Its translation: CATDRGLNEKLFF. The chain has TRBV6-1 and TRBJ1-4, with 10 bases lining up with TRBD1. There are 13 residues in the CDR3. J lost 5 bases, V lost 10 bases, and 4 bases had no gene match. CDR1 is MNHNS, CDR2 SASEGT, per germline.

The J gene is TRBJ2-2, the V gene TRBV27; D might be TRBD2 (6 bases). There are 16 residues in the CDR3. Per germline, CDR1 MNHEY and CDR2 SMNVEV (reference sequence). Trimming cost V 3 bases and J 0 bases, with 11 bases left between them. The CDR3 DNA is TGTGCCAGCAGTTTGGACGGGGGAGCGAACACCGGGGAGCTGTTTTTT. It encodes CASSLDGGANTGELFF.